Shown below are 10 T cell receptor beta chains from a single sample sequenced in a study of blood T cell repertoires in COVID-19. Profiled with immunoSEQ multiplex PCR; TCRdb holds only in-frame clones, not every one. Of 270,000 or so clones listed, more than 65% are singletons. Sequences were obtained from peripheral blood. Source of these receptors: a woman aged 18-30 years with acute or convalescent COVID-19.

On this clone itself: Other DNA sequences in this specimen translate into the identical CDR3. The chain joins TRBV5-1 to TRBJ1-4, with TRBD1 identical over 7 bases. V lost 4 bases and J lost 4; bases outside the gene matches: 4. The CDR3 extends over 14 amino acids. Germline-derived CDR1 and CDR2 are SGHRS and YFSETQ. CDR3 sequence reads: CASSRGQNNEKLFF. The CDR3 nucleotides are TGCGCCAGCAGCCGGGGACAGAATAATGAAAAACTGTTTTTT.

The CDR3 DNA reads TGCGCCAGCAGTTTCTCTAGCGTCCCTAGCACAGATACGCAGTATTTT. This codes for CASSFSSVPSTDTQYF. The genes are TRBV5-1 and TRBJ2-3, with a weak D call TRBD2 (6 bases). The V gene's germline CDR1 is SGHRS and CDR2 YFSETQ. This CDR3 has 16 amino acids. V was trimmed by 5 bases and J by 0 bases, leaving 16 bases between them.

The V and J genes are TRBV6-5 and TRBJ2-1, with 9 bases matching TRBD2. Germline V gene sequence: CDR1 MNHEY, CDR2 SVGAGI. CDR3 length: 15 amino acids. With 5 bases clipped from V and 5 bases from J, the junction kept 7 bases outside the gene matches. CDR3 in DNA: TGTGCCAGCAGTCTCTTGGTAGCGGGGGACAATGAGCAGTTCTTC. Translation gives CASSLLVAGDNEQFF.

The chain couples TRBV6-6 to TRBJ1-1; D is possibly TRBD1 (5 bases). The V end lost 5 bases, the J end lost 1 base, and 14 bases lay between the germline ends. Germline V gene data show CDR1 as MNHNY and CDR2 as SVGAGI (reference sequence). This CDR3 is built from 15 residues. CDR3 residues: CASSGAWGTNTEAFF. The CDR3 DNA follows: TGTGCCAGCAGTGGGGCCTGGGGAACGAACACTGAAGCTTTCTTT.

The V and J genes are TRBV25-1 and TRBJ2-3; D remains ambiguous. Germline V gene data show CDR1 as MGHDK and CDR2 as SYGVNS. The ends were cut back, 0 bases at V and 2 bases at J, with 9 bases in the middle. There are 15 residues in the CDR3. Here the CDR3 DNA reads TGTGCCAGCAGTGAATACGACTCTCTCACAGATACGCAGTATTTT. It encodes CASSEYDSLTDTQYF.

This clone was picked up one time. The chain links TRBV28 to TRBJ1-5; 11 bases are shared with TRBD1. The CDR3 is 15 amino acids. Germline assignment: CDR1 MDHEN and CDR2 SYDVKM. Losses at the gene ends were 6 bases for V and 6 bases for J; bases not matched to a gene: 7. The CDR3 DNA reads TGTGCCAGCAGCGGGGGACAGGGGGTGAGTCAGCCCCAGCATTTT. It yields the protein CASSGGQGVSQPQHF.

A note on this clone: A much larger clonotype is one base distant, so this may be a read error. V gene TRBV4-1 combines with J gene TRBJ1-5; D gene ambiguous. CDR3 length equals 16 residues. The germline V gene encodes CDR1 MGHRA and CDR2 YSYEKL. The CDR3 loop reads CARSDSDPLGNQPQHF. The CDR3 DNA reads as TGCGCCCGCAGCGACTCCGATCCTCTAGGCAATCAGCCCCAGCATTTT.

The chain joins TRBV27 to TRBJ1-4, with a tentative D call TRBD1 (6 bases). The CDR3 contains 15 residues. The V gene's germline CDR1 is MNHEY and CDR2 SMNVEV (reference sequence). The V gene lost 3 bases and the J gene lost 4 bases, with 12 bases spanning the gap. The CDR3 bases are TGTGCCAGCAGTTTCCGGGGGGCCCTTAATGAAAAACTGTTTTTT. This codes for CASSFRGALNEKLFF.

The gene calls are TRBV4-3 and TRBJ1-2, with 9 bases matching TRBD1. CDR3 length: 17 amino acids. Germline V lookup: CDR1 LGHNA, CDR2 YSLEER. The junction had 13 bases not matched to a gene; V was cut back by 4 bases and J by 4 bases. The CDR3 protein is CASSPSRDRVVSYGYTF. CDR3 DNA: TGCGCCAGCAGCCCGTCCCGGGACAGGGTAGTCTCCTATGGCTACACCTTC.

This clone has a handful of counts. The CDR3 loop reads CASSPFVSYEQYF. The CDR3 DNA sequence: TGTGCCAGCAGTCCCTTCGTCTCCTACGAGCAGTACTTC. The rearrangement links TRBV28 to TRBJ2-7, with no clear D. CDR3 length equals 13 residues. In germline, CDR1 is MDHEN, CDR2 SYDVKM. Trimming shortened V by 5 bases and J by 0 bases, and 8 bases separated the two germline ends.